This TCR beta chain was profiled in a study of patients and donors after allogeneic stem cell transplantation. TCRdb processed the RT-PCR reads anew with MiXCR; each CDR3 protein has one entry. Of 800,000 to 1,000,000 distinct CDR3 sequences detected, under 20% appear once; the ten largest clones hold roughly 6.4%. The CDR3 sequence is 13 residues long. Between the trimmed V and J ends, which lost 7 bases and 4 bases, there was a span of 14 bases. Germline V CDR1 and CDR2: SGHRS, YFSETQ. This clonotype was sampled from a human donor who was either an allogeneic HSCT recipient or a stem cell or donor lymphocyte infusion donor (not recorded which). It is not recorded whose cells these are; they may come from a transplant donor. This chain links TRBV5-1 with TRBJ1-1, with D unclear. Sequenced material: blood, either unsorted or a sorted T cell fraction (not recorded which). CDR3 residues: CASAGPGGTEAFF. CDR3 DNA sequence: TGCGCCAGCGCCGGGCCGGGAGGCACTGAAGCTTTCTTT.